These T cell receptor beta chains were read from a single sample in a study of beta chain features in type 1 diabetes. Only in-frame clones appear in the TCRdb table, and some are missing; sequencing was by immunoSEQ multiplex PCR. The sample has 150,000 to 190,000 clones, 10% seen once. The sample taken for sequencing was central memory CD4+ T cells from blood. The receptor source for this set is a man younger than 40 with type 1 diabetes. CDR3s leave out the opening cysteine and the closing phenylalanine or tryptophan. Fields, in order: J gene, V gene, CDR3 protein.

>TRBJ1-1|TRBV18
ASSLGTGALSTEAF
>TRBJ2-1|TRBV10-3
AISGLAGNNEQF
>TRBJ1-2|TRBV19
ASSPGTGNYGYT
>TRBJ1-4|TRBV15
ATGPGTVNEKLF
>TRBJ2-2|TRBV7-3
ASSSSGSRAGELF
>TRBJ2-3|TRBV9
ASTTGGGSVDTQY
>TRBJ2-3|TRBV4-1
ASSQVATGTDTQY
>TRBJ1-1|TRBV5-6
ASSLFPRTYNTEAF
>TRBJ1-5|TRBV29-1
SVGGVDQPQH
>TRBJ1-1|TRBV5-1
ASRTGTNTEAF